The sequence of this T cell receptor beta chain was determined in a study of cytomegalovirus exposure and HLA in healthy donors. Study-level points and caveats: Among the most significant clusters, several appeared linked to common viral pathogens in a later analysis.

About this clone: Its antigen is not identified.

A multiplex PCR was run with 60 Vbeta primers and 13 Jbeta primers. Methods used by the authors: There were about 80 million unique TCR beta chains by a later count, and around 10 million of them were shared. The data were produced by immunoSEQ multiplex PCR, yet TCRdb's version contains in-frame clones alone and is incomplete. Clonal size and the V and J genes are those of that table, whereas D and trimming came from the DNA. Among 85,000 to 95,000 clones listed, about 60% were seen once. Germline V gene sequence: CDR1 GTSNPN, CDR2 SVGIG (reference sequence). With 0 bases removed from V and 10 bases from J, the gap between germline ends came to 6 bases. The CDR3 covers 10 residues.

The chain is built from TRBV30 and TRBJ1-2, with unresolved D. The material sequenced was PBMCs. The receptor was isolated from a woman under 40 in good health and CMV-seronegative. The CDR3 protein is CAWSVKSYTF. Here the CDR3 DNA reads TGTGCCTGGAGTGTTAAATCCTACACCTTC.